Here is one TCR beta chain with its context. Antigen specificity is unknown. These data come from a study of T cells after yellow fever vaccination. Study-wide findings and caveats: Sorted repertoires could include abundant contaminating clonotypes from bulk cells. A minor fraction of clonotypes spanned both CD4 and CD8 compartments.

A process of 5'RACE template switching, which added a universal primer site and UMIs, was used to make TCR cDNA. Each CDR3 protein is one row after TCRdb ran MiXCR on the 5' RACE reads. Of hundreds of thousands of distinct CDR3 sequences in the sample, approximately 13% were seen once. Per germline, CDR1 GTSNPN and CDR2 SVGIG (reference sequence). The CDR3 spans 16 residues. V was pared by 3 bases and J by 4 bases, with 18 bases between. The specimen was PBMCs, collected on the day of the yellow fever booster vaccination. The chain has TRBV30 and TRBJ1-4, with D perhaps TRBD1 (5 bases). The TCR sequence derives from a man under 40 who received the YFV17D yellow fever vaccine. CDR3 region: CAWRGVGGSFNEKLFF. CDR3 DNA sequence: TGTGCCTGGAGAGGGGTGGGAGGCAGTTTTAATGAAAAACTGTTTTTT.